This entry lists 26 T cell receptor beta chains sequenced from one sample in a study of shared clonotypes between healthy human individuals. TCRdb keeps only in-frame clones here, not all; method: immunoSEQ multiplex PCR. The sample comprises some 500,000 clones, roughly 85% of which are singletons, and 9.5% to 15% rests with the top ten. Sequences were obtained from PBMCs. Every receptor here comes from a woman in her thirties or forties in good health. Some clones in this sample may be carry-over from other donors' samples.

This rearrangement joins TRBV7-2 to TRBJ1-5; D is unclear. Germline CDR1 SGHTA, CDR2 FQGNSA. The CDR3 sequence is 12 residues long. Trimming shortened V by 4 bases and J by 8 bases, and 9 bases separated the two germline ends. The CDR3 region is CASSSGPEPQHF. The CDR3 region has the DNA TGTGCCAGCAGCTCTGGTCCCGAGCCCCAGCATTTT.

Of note for this clone: This sample also contains other DNA sequences that code for the same CDR3. This chain links TRBV9 with TRBJ2-1; unclear D gene. Looked up from germline, CDR1 is SGDLS and CDR2 is YYNGEE. Trimming stripped 0 bases from V and 4 bases from J, with 5 bases between. The CDR3 consists of 13 residues. CDR3 sequence (DNA): TGTGCCAGCAGCGTAGCGTCATACAATGAGCAGTTCTTC. As protein: CASSVASYNEQFF.

To note about this clone: At one end, the junction sequence differs from germline, possibly due to a read error. Other nucleotide sequences from this sample produce the same CDR3. The chain couples TRBV30 to TRBJ2-7; tentative D call: TRBD2 (6 bases). This CDR3 is built from 12 residues. In germline, CDR1 is GTSNPN, CDR2 SVGIG (reference sequence). The CDR3 region has the DNA TGTGCCTGGACAGGGAGTACCCGGGAGCAGTACTTT. Encoded protein: CAWTGSTREQYF.

The rearrangement links TRBV28 to TRBJ1-4; 9 nucleotides match TRBD1. V lost 3 bases and J lost 6; bases outside the gene matches: 8. This CDR3 comprises 16 residues. CDR1 and CDR2 (germline): MDHEN, SYDVKM. The CDR3: CASSFGQGFGDEKLFF. CDR3 coding DNA: TGTGCCAGCAGTTTTGGACAGGGGTTTGGGGATGAAAAACTGTTTTTT. Based on the CDR3 plus reference TRBV28 and TRBJ1-4, the full variable domain is DVKVTQSSRYLVKRTGEKVFLECVQDMDHENMFWYRQDPGLGLRLIYFSYDVKMKEKGDIPEGYSVSREKKERFSLILESASTNQTSMYLCASSFGQGFGDEKLFFGSGTQLSVL.

The chain couples TRBV9 to TRBJ2-1; tentatively, D is TRBD2 (5 bases). The germline V gene has CDR1 SGDLS and CDR2 YYNGEE. V was cut by 0 bases and J by 3 bases, with 10 bases left in between. The CDR3 sequence is 15 residues long. CDR3 loop: CASSVDEGNYNEQFF. Written as DNA, the CDR3 is TGTGCCAGCAGCGTAGATGAGGGAAACTACAATGAGCAGTTCTTC.

The CDR3 here is CASSFPTGGSYEQYF. The CDR3 region has the DNA TGCGCCAGCAGCTTCCCGACAGGGGGGTCCTACGAGCAGTACTTC. The J gene is TRBJ2-7, the V gene TRBV5-1; 9 positions match TRBD1. The ends lost 2 bases at V and 1 base at J; junction bases unmatched: 4. Germline assignment: CDR1 SGHRS and CDR2 YFSETQ. The CDR3 has 15 residues.

This clone was observed at least ten times. V and J are TRBV20-1 and TRBJ1-2; no reliable D call. The CDR3 is 11 residues long. V shed 6 bases and J shed 8 bases, with 13 bases lying between them. CDR1 and CDR2 (germline): DFQATT, SNEGSKA (reference sequence). CDR3 sequence: CSAKDERGYTF. The CDR3 nucleotides are TGCAGTGCCAAGGACGAACGAGGCTACACCTTC.

DNA for the CDR3: TGTGCCAGCAGCCTGACCGGGCTTAACTATGGCTACACCTTC. This encodes CASSLTGLNYGYTF. J is TRBJ1-2 and V is TRBV7-2; D gene ambiguous. Looked up from germline, CDR1 is SGHTA and CDR2 is FQGNSA. Trimming removed 5 bases at V and 1 base at J, with 11 bases between. This CDR3 spans 14 amino acids.

The rearrangement joins TRBV9 to TRBJ1-2; 8 nucleotides match TRBD1. In germline, CDR1 is SGDLS, CDR2 YYNGEE. The CDR3 extends over 11 amino acids. The ends lost 7 bases at V and 7 bases at J; junction bases unmatched: 3. CDR3 nucleotide sequence: TGTGCCAGCGGACAGGGACTTGGCTACACCTTC. Translating gives CASGQGLGYTF. Complete variable domain (other parts from reference TRBV9 and TRBJ1-2): DSGVTQTPKHLITATGQRVTLRCSPRSGDLSVYWYQQSLDQGLQFLIQYYNGEERAKGNILERFSAQQFPDLHSELNLSSLELGDSALYFCASGQGLGYTFGSGTRLTVV.

As for this clone: The same CDR3 also results from other DNA sequences found in this sample. The chain is built from TRBV5-1 and TRBJ2-7, with no clear D. Trimming pared 0 bases from V and 2 bases from J, leaving 6 bases between. The CDR3 is 13 amino acids. Germline V lookup: CDR1 SGHRS, CDR2 YFSETQ. The CDR3 DNA reads TGCGCCAGCAGCTTGGGTTCTACCTACGAGCAGTACTTC. It yields the protein CASSLGSTYEQYF.

About this clone: One end of the junction fails to match germline, which may point to a read error. The CDR3 DNA reads TGCCAAGCGGGAGCGGAGGGTGAGCAGTTCTTC. Protein sequence: CQAGAEGEQFF. V and J are TRBV28 and TRBJ2-1; 8 nucleotides align to TRBD2. Per the germline V gene, CDR1 is MDHEN and CDR2 is SYDVKM. CDR3 length: 11 amino acids.

The table lists this clone with a count of one. This chain links TRBV11-2 with TRBJ2-1; 10 bases align to TRBD2. V shed 4 bases, J shed 0 bases, and the junction held 6 bases outside the gene matches. Per germline, CDR1 SGHAT and CDR2 FQNNGV. The CDR3 runs 17 residues. The CDR3 spells CASSSPSSGSSYNEQFF. The CDR3 region has the DNA TGTGCCAGCAGCTCCCCCTCTAGCGGGAGCTCCTACAATGAGCAGTTCTTC.

This clone was counted only a few times. Within the sample, other DNA sequences also encode this same CDR3. The DNA for the CDR3 is TGTGCCAGCAGTTTTGGCGGGAGCACAGATACGCAGTATTTT. Its translation is CASSFGGSTDTQYF. The J gene is TRBJ2-3, the V gene TRBV28, with D tentatively TRBD2 (5 bases). From germline, CDR1 is MDHEN and CDR2 SYDVKM. The CDR3 totals 14 residues. With 3 bases removed from V and 0 bases from J, the gap between germline ends came to 7 bases.

The rearrangement uses TRBV21-1 and TRBJ2-5. TRBV21-1 is described as a pseudogene. This CDR3 is built from 16 residues. As DNA, the CDR3 is TGTGCCAGCAGCAAATGGGGGTATCGGGGACAAGAGACCCAGTACTTC. Amino acids: CASSKWGYRGQETQYF.

The chain couples TRBV5-4 to TRBJ2-5, with 16 bases aligning to TRBD2. The CDR3 runs 18 residues. CDR1 and CDR2 from the germline V gene are SGHNT and YYREEE (reference sequence). Trimming at V came to 4 bases and at J to 5 bases, leaving 11 bases not matched to a gene. The CDR3 reads CASSPPPGLAGGGETQYF. The CDR3 bases are TGTGCCAGCAGCCCCCCCCCGGGACTAGCGGGAGGGGGGGAGACCCAGTACTTC.

The V and J genes are TRBV25-1 and TRBJ2-2, with TRBD2 matching 15 bases. The junction had 4 bases not matched to a gene; V was cut back by 4 bases and J by 4 bases. The CDR3 contains 17 residues. Germline V gene data show CDR1 as MGHDK and CDR2 as SYGVNS. Written as DNA, the CDR3 is TGTGCCAGCAGTGCCCCGGGACTAGCGGGAGGCACCGGGGAGCTGTTTTTT. Its protein is CASSAPGLAGGTGELFF.

The chain links TRBV27 to TRBJ2-1; 11 bases map to TRBD2. V gave up 6 bases and J gave up 6 bases; unmatched junction bases: 10. Per germline, CDR1 MNHEY and CDR2 SMNVEV (reference sequence). The CDR3 runs 16 residues. In DNA, the CDR3 is TGTGCCAGCAGCATAATAGCGGGAGGGCTCTCCAATGAGCAGTTCTTC. Translation gives CASSIIAGGLSNEQFF.

This clone was recorded once. This chain connects TRBV19 to TRBJ1-2; TRBD1 agrees at 9 bases. The germline V gene has CDR1 LNHDA and CDR2 SQIVND (reference sequence). The J segment lost 4 bases and the V segment lost 5 bases, leaving 11 bases of the junction unmatched. This CDR3 comprises 16 residues. The CDR3 bases are TGTGCCAGTAGTGCCGGGACAGGGAACAGTCGCTATGGCTACACCTTC. Residues: CASSAGTGNSRYGYTF.

Only one count was recorded for this clone. The rearrangement links TRBV4-3 to TRBJ2-7; D may match TRBD1 or TRBD2 (5 bases each). CDR1 is LGHNA and CDR2 is YSLEER in the germline V gene. CDR3 size: 14 residues. V gave up 1 base and J gave up 2 bases, with 9 bases separating them. The CDR3 DNA follows: TGCGCCAGCAGCCAAGCCCGGGGCCCCTACGAGCAGTACTTC. It is translated as CASSQARGPYEQYF.

The J gene is TRBJ2-3, the V gene TRBV28; 11 nucleotides match TRBD2. CDR3 length: 15 amino acids. Looked up from germline, CDR1 is MDHEN and CDR2 is SYDVKM. J gave up 5 bases and V 8 bases, and 9 bases lay outside the gene matches. In DNA form, the CDR3 reads TGTGCCAGCGGACAACTAGCGGGAGCTGGAGATACGCAGTATTTT. Protein: CASGQLAGAGDTQYF.

The chain carries TRBV28 and TRBJ1-2; D gene unclear. The CDR3 contains 11 residues. V lost 1 base to trimming and J lost 6 bases, with 3 bases between them. From germline, CDR1 is MDHEN and CDR2 SYDVKM. CDR3 coding DNA: TGTGCCAGCAGTTTATTTCATGGCTACACCTTC. This sequence encodes CASSLFHGYTF.

About this clone: A read error likely explains this, since a far larger clone differs by one base. The V and J genes are TRBV4-2 and TRBJ1-5; D might be TRBD1 (6 bases). Germline CDR1 and CDR2: LGHNA and YNFKEQ. The CDR3 length is 15 residues. The V end was cut by 0 bases, the J end by 6 bases, with 12 bases between. CDR3 in DNA: TGTGCCAGCAGCCAAGATGAGGGGGGCCGTCAGCCCCAGCATTTT. This encodes CASSQDEGGRQPQHF.

This chain links TRBV7-2 with TRBJ2-1; possible D gene TRBD2, 5 bases. The CDR3 runs to 15 residues. V lost 5 bases and J lost 6, with 17 bases in between. Germline V lookup: CDR1 SGHTA, CDR2 FQGNSA. The DNA of the CDR3 is TGTGCCAGCAGCGCGATGCGGGTAGGTGGCAATGAGCAGTTCTTC. Translated: CASSAMRVGGNEQFF.

This clone was seen ten or more times. The same CDR3 arises from other DNA sequences in this sample as well. CDR3 loop: CASSEPDGNTEAFF. The CDR3 DNA is TGTGCCAGCAGTGAACCAGACGGGAACACTGAAGCTTTCTTT. This chain links TRBV6-1 with TRBJ1-1; no firm D call. Trimming pared 2 bases from V and 1 base from J, leaving 8 bases between. The CDR3 is 14 residues long. CDR1 and CDR2 (germline): MNHNS, SASEGT.

This chain uses TRBV28 with TRBJ2-2, with 10 bases aligning to TRBD1. Germline V gene lookup returns CDR1 MDHEN and CDR2 SYDVKM. Germline trimming cut 7 bases from V and 2 bases from J; bases unmatched to any gene: 10. The CDR3 extends over 17 amino acids. The CDR3 DNA follows: TGTGCCAGCAATTCCGTGGGACAGGGGTTTAACACCGGGGAGCTGTTTTTT. Its translation is CASNSVGQGFNTGELFF.

DNA of the CDR3: TGTGCCAGCAGTACCCATCGGACTCACGAGCAGTACTTC. This gives the protein CASSTHRTHEQYF. The J gene is TRBJ2-7, the V gene TRBV25-1; tentative D call: TRBD2 (5 bases). Germline CDR1 MGHDK, CDR2 SYGVNS. CDR3 length: 13 amino acids. V was shortened by 5 bases and J by 5 bases, with 13 bases between the two germline ends.